This TCR beta chain originates from a study of T-cell reconstitution after alpha-beta-depleted transplantation in children. Preparation of the TCRbeta library involved a method that used unique molecular identifiers. TCRdb reprocessed the PCR reads with MiXCR, giving one entry per CDR3 protein. The data show roughly 300,000 distinct CDR3 sequences, with around 10% seen just once and 23% held by the top ten. Germline-derived CDR1 and CDR2 are SGHRS and YFSETQ. The V and J ends lost 2 bases and 7 bases, in that order; junction bases with no gene match: 10. This CDR3 has 16 residues. Findings of the study overall: Several hundred expanded graft clones reportedly were the source of alpha-beta T cells about two months after transplant. Fresh T-cell production supplied most of the T-cell counts and diversity seen one year after transplant.

The table lists this clonotype with many counts. The antigen is unknown. The chain carries TRBV5-1 and TRBJ2-1; 9 nucleotides match TRBD1. The source of this sequence is a male patient aged 2 to 10 who had a stem cell transplant for chronic granulomatous disease, so the T cells may come from the graft donor. Specimen: peripheral blood, collected 180 days after TCRalphabeta/CD19-depleted stem cell transplant. CDR3 bases: TGCGCCAGCAGCTTCGACCGGGACAGGGCCGGGAATGAGCAGTTCTTC. This gives the protein CASSFDRDRAGNEQFF.